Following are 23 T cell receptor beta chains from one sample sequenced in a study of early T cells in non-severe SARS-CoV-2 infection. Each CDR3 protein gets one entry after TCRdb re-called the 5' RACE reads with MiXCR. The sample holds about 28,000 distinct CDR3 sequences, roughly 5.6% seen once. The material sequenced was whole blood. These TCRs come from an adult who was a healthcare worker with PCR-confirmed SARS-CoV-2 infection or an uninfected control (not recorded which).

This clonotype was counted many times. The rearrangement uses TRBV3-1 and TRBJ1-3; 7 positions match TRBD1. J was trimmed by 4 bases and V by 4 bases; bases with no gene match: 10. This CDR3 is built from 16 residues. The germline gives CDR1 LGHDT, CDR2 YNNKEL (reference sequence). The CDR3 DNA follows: TGTGCCAGCAGCCGGGACAGTTCTTTAGCGGGAAACACCATATATTTT. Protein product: CASSRDSSLAGNTIYF.

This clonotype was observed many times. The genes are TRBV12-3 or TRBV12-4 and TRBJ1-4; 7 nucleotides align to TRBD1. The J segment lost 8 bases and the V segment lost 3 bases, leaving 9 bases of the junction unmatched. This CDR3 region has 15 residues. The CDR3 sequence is CASSFQGTAGEKLFF. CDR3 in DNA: TGTGCCAGCAGTTTCCAGGGGACAGCAGGAGAAAAACTGTTTTTT.

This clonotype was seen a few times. The CDR3 loop is CASSFVTNTEAFF. CDR3 bases: TGTGCCAGCAGCTTTGTAACGAACACTGAAGCTTTCTTT. The chain carries TRBV7-9 and TRBJ1-1; unclear D gene. Germline V gene data show CDR1 as SEHNR and CDR2 as FQNEAQ (reference sequence). Trimming removed 3 bases from V and 1 base from J, with 6 bases in between. This CDR3 is 13 amino acids long.

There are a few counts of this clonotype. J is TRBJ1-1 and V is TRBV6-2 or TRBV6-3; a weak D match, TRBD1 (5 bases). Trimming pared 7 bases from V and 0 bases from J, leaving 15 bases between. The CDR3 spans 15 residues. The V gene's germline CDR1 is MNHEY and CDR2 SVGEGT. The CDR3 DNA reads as TGTGCCAGCACCCCCCGGGGCAGTTTGAACACTGAAGCTTTCTTT. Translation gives CASTPRGSLNTEAFF.

The CDR3 sequence: CASSLRTGGLSYEQYF. DNA of the CDR3: TGTGCCAGCAGCTTGCGAACAGGGGGGTTATCCTACGAGCAGTACTTC. The chain uses TRBV7-2 and TRBJ2-7; TRBD1 aligns across 8 bases. Per germline, CDR1 SGHTA and CDR2 FQGNSA. This CDR3 region has 16 residues. The V segment lost 3 bases and the J segment 1 base; nucleotides outside the gene matches: 8.

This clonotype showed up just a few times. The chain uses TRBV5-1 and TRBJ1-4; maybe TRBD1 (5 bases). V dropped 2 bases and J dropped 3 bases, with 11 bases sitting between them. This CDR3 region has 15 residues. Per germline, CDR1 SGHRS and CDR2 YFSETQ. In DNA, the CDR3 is TGCGCCAGCAGCTTCAGGGAGGGTGCTAATGAAAAACTGTTTTTT. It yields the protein CASSFREGANEKLFF.

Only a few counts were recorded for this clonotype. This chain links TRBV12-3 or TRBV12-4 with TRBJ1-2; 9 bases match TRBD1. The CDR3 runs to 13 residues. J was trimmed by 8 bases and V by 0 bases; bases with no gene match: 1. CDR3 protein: CASSLADRGGYTF. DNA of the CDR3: TGTGCCAGCAGTTTAGCGGACAGGGGCGGCTACACCTTC.

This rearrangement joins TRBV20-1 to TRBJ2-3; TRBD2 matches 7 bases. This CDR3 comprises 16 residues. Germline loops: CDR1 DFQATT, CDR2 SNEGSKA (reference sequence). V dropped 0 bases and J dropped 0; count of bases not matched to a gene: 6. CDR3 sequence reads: CSAREGGGGSTDTQYF. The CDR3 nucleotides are TGCAGTGCTAGAGAGGGAGGCGGGGGTAGCACAGATACGCAGTATTTT.

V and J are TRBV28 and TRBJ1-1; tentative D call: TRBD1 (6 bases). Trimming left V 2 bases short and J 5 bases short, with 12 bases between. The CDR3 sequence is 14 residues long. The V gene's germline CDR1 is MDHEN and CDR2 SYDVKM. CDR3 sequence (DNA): TGTGCCAGCAGTTTACATCAGGGGATTACTGAAGCTTTCTTT. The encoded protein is CASSLHQGITEAFF.

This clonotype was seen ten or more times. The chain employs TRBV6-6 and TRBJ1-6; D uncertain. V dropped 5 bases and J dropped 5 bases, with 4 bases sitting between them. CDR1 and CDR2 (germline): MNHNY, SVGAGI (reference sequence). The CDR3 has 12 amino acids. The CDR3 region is CASSRDNSPLHF. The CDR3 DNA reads TGTGCCAGCAGTAGAGATAATTCACCCCTCCACTTT.

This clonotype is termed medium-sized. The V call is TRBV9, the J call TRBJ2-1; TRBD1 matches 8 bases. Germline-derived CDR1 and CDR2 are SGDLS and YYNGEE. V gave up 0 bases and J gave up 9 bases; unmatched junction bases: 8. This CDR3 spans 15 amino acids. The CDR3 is CASSVATGAGREQFF. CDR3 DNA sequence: TGTGCCAGCAGCGTAGCGACAGGGGCCGGGCGTGAGCAGTTCTTC.

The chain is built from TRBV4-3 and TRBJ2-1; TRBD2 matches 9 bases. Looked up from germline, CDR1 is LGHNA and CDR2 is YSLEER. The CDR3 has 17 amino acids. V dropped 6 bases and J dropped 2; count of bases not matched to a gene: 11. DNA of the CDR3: TGCGCCAGCAGAACATCTTGGACTAGCGACCCCTACAATGAGCAGTTCTTC. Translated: CASRTSWTSDPYNEQFF.

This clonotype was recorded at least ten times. This CDR3 reads CASSPNTGNNEQFF. The CDR3 DNA sequence: TGTGCCAGCAGCCCGAACACCGGGAACAATGAGCAGTTCTTC. The chain recombines TRBV12-3 or TRBV12-4 with TRBJ2-1; a possible D gene is TRBD2 (5 bases). The CDR3 runs to 14 residues. Trimming left V 6 bases short and J 5 bases short, with 14 bases between.

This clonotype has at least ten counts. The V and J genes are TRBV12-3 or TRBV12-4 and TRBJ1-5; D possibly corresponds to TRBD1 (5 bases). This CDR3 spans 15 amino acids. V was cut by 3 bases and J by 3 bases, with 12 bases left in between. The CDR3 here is CASSLGQEVNQPQHF. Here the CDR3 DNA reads TGTGCCAGCAGTTTGGGGCAGGAGGTCAATCAGCCCCAGCATTTT.

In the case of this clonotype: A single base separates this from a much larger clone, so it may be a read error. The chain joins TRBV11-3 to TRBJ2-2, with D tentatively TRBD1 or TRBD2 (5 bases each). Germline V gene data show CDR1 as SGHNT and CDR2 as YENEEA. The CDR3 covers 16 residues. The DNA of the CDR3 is TGTACCAGCAGCGGACCGGGACGGATGAACACCGGGGAGCTGTTTTTT. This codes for CTSSGPGRMNTGELFF. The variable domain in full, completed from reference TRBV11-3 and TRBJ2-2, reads EAGVVQSPRYKIIEKKQPVAFWCNPISGHNTLYWYLQNLGQGPELLIRYENEEAVDDSQLPKDRFSAERLKGVDSTLKIQPAELGDSAVYLCTSSGPGRMNTGELFFGEGSRLTVL.

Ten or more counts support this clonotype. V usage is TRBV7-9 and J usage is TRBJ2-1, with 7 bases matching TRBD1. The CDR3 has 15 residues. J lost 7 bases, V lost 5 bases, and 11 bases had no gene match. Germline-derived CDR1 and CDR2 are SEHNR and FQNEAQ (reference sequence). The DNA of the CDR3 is TGTGCCAGCAGCCAGGGGGACAAGAACTTTAATGAGCAGTTCTTC. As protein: CASSQGDKNFNEQFF.

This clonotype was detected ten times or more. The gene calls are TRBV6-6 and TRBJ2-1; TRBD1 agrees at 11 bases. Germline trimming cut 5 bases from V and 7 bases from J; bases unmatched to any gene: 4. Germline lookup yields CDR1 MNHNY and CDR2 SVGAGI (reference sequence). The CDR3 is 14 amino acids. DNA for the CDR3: TGTGCCAGCAGTGGGACAGGGGGAAGAAATGAGCAGTTCTTC. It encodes CASSGTGGRNEQFF.

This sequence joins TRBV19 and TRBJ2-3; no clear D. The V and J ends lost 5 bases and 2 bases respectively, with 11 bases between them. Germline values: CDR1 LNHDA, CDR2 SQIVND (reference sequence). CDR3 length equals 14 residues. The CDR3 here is CASSGLGITDTQYF. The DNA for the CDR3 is TGTGCCAGTAGTGGGCTTGGGATCACAGATACGCAGTATTTT.

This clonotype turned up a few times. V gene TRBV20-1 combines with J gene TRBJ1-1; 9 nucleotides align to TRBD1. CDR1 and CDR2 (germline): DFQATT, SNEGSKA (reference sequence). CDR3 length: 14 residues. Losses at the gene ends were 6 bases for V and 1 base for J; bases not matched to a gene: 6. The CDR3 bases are TGCAGTGCACGGGGACAGGGTTGGAACACTGAAGCTTTCTTT. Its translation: CSARGQGWNTEAFF.

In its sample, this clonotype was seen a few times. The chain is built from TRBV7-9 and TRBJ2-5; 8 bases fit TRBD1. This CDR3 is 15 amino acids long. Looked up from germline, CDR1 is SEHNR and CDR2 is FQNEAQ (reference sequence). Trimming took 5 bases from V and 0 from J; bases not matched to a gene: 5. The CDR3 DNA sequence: TGTGCCAGCAGCACAGACAGGGGACACCAAGAGACCCAGTACTTC. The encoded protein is CASSTDRGHQETQYF.

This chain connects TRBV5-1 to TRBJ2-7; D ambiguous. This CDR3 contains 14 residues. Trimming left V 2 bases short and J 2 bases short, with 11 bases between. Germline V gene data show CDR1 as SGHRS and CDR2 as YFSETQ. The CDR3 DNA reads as TGCGCCAGCAGCTTTGGGCCCCAAACCTACGAGCAGTACTTC. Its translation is CASSFGPQTYEQYF.

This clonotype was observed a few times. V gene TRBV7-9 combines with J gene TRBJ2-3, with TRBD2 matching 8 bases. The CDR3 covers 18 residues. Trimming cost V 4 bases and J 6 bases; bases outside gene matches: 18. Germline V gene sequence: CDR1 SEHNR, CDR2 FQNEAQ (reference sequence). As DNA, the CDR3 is TGTGCCAGCAGCTATACGCCCTTGGGGGCGGGAGGATCGGATACGCAGTATTTT. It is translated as CASSYTPLGAGGSDTQYF.

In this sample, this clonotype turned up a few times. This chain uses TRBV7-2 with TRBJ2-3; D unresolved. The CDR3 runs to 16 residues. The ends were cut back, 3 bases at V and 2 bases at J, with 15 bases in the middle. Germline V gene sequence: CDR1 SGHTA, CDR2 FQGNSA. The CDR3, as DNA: TGTGCCAGCAGCTTTCCCCCGCGCAAATACACAGATACGCAGTATTTT. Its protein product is CASSFPPRKYTDTQYF.